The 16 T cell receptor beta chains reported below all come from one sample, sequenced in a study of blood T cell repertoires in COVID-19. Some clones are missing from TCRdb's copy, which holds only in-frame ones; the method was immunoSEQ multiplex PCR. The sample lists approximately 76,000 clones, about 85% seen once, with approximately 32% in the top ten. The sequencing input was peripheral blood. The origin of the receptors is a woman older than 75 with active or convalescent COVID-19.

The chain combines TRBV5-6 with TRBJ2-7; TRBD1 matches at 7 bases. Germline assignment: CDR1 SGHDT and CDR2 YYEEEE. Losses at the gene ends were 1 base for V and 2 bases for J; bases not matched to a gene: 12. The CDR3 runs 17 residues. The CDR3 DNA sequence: TGTGCCAGCAGCTTGAGGGGGTCACAGGGGATAACCTACGAGCAGTACTTC. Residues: CASSLRGSQGITYEQYF.

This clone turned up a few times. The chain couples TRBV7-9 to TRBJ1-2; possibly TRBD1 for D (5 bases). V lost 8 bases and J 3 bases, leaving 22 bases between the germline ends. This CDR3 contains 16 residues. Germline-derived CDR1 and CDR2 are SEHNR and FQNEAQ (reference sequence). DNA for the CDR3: TGTGCCAGCGGACACCCCGGGCAGCGGGAAGACTATGGCTACACCTTC. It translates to CASGHPGQREDYGYTF.

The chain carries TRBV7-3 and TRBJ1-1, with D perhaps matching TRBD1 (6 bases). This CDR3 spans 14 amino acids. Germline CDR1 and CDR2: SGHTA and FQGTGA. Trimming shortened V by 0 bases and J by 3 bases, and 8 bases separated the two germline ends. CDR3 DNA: TGTGCCAGCAGCTTAACGTGGGGGCACACTGAAGCTTTCTTT. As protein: CASSLTWGHTEAFF.

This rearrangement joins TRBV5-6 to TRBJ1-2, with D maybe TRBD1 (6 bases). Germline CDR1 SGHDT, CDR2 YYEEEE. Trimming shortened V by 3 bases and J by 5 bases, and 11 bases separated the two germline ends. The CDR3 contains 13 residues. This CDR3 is CASSSQGAYGYTF. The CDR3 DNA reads TGTGCCAGCAGCTCACAGGGTGCTTATGGCTACACCTTC.

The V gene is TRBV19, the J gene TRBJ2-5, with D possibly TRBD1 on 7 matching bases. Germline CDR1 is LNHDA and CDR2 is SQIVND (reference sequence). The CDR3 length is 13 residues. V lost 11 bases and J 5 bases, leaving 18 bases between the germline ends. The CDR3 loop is CAPSAGTEETQYF. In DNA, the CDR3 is TGTGCCCCCTCGGCGGGGACAGAGGAGACCCAGTACTTC.

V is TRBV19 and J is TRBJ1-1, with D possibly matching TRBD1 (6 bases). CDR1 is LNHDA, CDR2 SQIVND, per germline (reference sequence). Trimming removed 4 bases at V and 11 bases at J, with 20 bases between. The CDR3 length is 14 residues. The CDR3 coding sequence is TGTGCCAGTAGTAAACAGGGTAAAAGGCTGTGTGCTTTCTTT. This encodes CASSKQGKRLCAFF.

CDR3 protein: CATSSRRPGYTGELFF. CDR3 bases: TGTGCCACCAGCTCCCGACGTCCAGGGTACACCGGGGAGCTGTTTTTT. The V gene is TRBV15, the J gene TRBJ2-2, with a weak D call TRBD1 (5 bases). Trimming took 5 bases from V and 3 from J, leaving 16 bases between them. Germline values: CDR1 LNHNV, CDR2 YYDKDF (reference sequence). This CDR3 is 16 amino acids long.

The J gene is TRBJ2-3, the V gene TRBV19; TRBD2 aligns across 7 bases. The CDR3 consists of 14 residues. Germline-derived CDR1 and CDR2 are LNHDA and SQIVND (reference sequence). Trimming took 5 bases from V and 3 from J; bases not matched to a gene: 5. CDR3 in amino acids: CASSLMRGTDTQYF. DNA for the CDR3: TGTGCCAGTAGTCTTATGCGGGGGACAGATACGCAGTATTTT.

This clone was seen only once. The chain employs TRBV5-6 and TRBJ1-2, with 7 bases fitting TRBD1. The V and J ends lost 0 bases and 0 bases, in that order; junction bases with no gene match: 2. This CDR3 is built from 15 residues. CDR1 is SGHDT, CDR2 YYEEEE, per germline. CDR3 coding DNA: TGTGCCAGCAGCTTGGGTACAGGGGCTAACTATGGCTACACCTTC. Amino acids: CASSLGTGANYGYTF.

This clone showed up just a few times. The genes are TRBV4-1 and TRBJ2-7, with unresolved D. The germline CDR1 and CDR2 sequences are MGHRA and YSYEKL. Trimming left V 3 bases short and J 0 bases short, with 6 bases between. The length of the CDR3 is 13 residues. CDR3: CASSQASSYEQYF. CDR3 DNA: TGCGCCAGCAGCCAGGCCAGCTCCTACGAGCAGTACTTC.

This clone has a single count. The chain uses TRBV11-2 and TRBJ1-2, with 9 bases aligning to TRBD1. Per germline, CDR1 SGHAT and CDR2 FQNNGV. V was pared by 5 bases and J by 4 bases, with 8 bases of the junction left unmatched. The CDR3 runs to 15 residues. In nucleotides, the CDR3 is TGTGCCAGCAGCCCGCGGACAGGGGTTAGCTATGGCTACACCTTC. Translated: CASSPRTGVSYGYTF.

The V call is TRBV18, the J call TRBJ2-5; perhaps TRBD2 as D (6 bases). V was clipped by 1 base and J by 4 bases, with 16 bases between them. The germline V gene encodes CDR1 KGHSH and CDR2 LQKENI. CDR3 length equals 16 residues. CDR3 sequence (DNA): TGTGCCAGCTCACCACAGGGAGGTGTCCTGGGAGAGACCCAGTACTTC. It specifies CASSPQGGVLGETQYF.

The chain's CDR3 is CAINEGATTDTQYF. Written as DNA, the CDR3 is TGTGCCATCAACGAGGGAGCTACCACAGATACGCAGTATTTT. The V and J genes are TRBV10-3 and TRBJ2-3; tentatively, D is TRBD2 (5 bases). Trimming stripped 7 bases from V and 2 bases from J, with 13 bases between. The length of the CDR3 is 14 residues. The germline V gene has CDR1 ENHRY and CDR2 SYGVKD.

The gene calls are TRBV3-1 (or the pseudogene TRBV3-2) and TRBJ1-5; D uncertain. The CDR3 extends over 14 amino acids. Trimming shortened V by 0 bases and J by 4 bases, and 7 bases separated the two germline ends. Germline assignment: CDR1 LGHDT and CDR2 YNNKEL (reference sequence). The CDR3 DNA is TGTGCCAGCAGCCAAGATCCGTCTAATCAGCCCCAGCATTTT. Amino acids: CASSQDPSNQPQHF.

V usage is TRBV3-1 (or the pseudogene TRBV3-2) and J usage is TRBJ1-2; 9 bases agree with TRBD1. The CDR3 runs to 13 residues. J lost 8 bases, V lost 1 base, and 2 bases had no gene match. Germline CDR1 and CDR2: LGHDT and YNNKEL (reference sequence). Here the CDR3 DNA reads TGTGCCAGCAGCCAAGGGGGGACAGGGGGCTACACCTTC. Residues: CASSQGGTGGYTF.

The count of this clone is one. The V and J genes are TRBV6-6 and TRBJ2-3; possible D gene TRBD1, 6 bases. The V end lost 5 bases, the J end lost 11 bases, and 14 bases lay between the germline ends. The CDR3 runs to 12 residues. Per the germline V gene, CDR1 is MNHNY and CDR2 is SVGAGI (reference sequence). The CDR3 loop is CASSINRDGQYF. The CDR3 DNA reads TGTGCCAGCAGTATAAACAGGGATGGGCAGTATTTT.